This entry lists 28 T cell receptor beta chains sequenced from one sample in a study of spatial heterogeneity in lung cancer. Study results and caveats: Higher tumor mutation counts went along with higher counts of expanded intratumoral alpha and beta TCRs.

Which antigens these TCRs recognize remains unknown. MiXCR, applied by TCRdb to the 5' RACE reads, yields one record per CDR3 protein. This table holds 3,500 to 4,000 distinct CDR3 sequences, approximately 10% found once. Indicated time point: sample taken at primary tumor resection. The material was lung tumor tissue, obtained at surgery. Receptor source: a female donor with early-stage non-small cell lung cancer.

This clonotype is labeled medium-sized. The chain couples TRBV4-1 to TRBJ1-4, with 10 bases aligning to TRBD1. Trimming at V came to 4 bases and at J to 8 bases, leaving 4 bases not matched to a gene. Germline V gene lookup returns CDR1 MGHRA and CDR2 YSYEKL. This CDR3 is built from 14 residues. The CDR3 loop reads CASSLGQGNEKLFF. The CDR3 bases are TGCGCCAGCAGCCTGGGACAGGGGAACGAAAAACTGTTTTTT.

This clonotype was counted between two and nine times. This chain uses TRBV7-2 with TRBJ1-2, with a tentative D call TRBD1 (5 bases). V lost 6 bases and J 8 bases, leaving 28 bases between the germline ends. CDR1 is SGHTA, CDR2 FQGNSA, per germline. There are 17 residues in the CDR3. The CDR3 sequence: CASSFRNTGTGLGGYTF. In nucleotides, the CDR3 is TGTGCCAGCAGTTTCCGAAACACCGGGACGGGCTTGGGGGGCTACACCTTC.

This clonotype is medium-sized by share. The CDR3 here is CASSEAGWQYF. In DNA form, the CDR3 reads TGTGCCAGCAGTGAAGCGGGCTGGCAGTACTTC. The rearrangement joins TRBV6-1 to TRBJ2-7; D not resolved. This CDR3 contains 11 residues. The germline V gene has CDR1 MNHNS and CDR2 SASEGT. The V and J ends lost 0 bases and 9 bases respectively, with 6 bases between them.

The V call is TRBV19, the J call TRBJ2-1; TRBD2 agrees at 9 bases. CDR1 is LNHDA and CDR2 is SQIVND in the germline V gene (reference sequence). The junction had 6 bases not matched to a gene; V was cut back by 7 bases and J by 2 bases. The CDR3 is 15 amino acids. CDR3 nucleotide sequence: TGTGCCAGTATGGCCGCGGGGGGGACCTACAATGAGCAGTTCTTC. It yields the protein CASMAAGGTYNEQFF.

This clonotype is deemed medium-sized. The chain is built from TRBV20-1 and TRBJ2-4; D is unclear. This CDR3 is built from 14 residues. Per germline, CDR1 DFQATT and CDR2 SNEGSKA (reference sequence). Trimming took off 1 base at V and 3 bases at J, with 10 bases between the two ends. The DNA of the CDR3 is TGCAGTGCTAGAGCAGTTAGCCTCAAAAACATTCAGTACTTC. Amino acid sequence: CSARAVSLKNIQYF.

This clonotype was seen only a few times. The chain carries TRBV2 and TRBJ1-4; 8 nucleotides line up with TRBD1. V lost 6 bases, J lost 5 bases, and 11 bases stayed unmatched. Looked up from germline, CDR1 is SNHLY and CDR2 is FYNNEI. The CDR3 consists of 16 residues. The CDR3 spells CASRELPGTGNEKLFF. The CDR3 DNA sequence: TGTGCCAGCAGGGAGCTACCTGGGACAGGCAATGAAAAACTGTTTTTT.

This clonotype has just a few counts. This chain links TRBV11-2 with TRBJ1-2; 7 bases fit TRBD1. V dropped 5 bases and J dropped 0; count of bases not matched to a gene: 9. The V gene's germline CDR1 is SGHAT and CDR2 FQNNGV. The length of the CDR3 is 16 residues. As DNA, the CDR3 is TGTGCCAGCAGCAGGGACAGCCTATCCACTAACTATGGCTACACCTTC. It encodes CASSRDSLSTNYGYTF.

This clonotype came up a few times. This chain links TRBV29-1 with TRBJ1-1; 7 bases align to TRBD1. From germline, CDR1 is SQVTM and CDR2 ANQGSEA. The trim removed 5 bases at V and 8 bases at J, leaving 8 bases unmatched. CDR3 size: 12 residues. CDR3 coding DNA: TGCAGCGTTCGAGGGGGCGTCACGGAAGCTTTCTTT. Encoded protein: CSVRGGVTEAFF.

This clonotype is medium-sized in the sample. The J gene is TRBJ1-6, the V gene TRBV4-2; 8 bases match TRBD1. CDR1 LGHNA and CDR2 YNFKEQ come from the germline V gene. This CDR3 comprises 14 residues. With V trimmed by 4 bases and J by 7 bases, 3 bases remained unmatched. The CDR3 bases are TGTGCCAGCAGCCTAAACAGGGGGAATTCACCCCTCCACTTT. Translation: CASSLNRGNSPLHF.

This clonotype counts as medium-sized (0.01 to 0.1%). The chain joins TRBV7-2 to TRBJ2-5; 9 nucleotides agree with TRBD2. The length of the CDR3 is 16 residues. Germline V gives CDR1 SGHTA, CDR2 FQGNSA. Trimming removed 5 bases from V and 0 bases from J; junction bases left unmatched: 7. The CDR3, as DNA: TGTGCCAGCAGCCGGGGAGGACTAGCGAACCAAGAGACCCAGTACTTC. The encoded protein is CASSRGGLANQETQYF.

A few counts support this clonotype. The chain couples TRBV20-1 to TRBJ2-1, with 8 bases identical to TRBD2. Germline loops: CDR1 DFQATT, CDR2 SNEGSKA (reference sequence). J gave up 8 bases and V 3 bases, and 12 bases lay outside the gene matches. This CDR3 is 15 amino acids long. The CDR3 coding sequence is TGCAGTGCTAGTTCGGGACTAGGAGTAGTAGATGAGCAGTTCTTC. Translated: CSASSGLGVVDEQFF.

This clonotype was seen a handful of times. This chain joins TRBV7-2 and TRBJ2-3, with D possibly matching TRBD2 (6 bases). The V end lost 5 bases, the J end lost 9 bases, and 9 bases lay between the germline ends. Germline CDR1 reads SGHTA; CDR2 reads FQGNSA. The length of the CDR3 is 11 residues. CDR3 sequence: CASSPRETQYF. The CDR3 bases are TGTGCCAGCAGCCCTCGGGAGACGCAGTATTTT. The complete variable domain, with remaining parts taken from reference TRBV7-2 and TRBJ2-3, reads GAGVSQSPSNKVTEKGKDVELRCDPISGHTALYWYRQSLGQGLEFLIYFQGNSAPDKSGLPSDRFSAERTGGSVSTLTIQRTQQEDSAVYLCASSPRETQYFGPGTRLTVL.

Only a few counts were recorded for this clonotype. CDR3 coding DNA: TGTGCCACTAAGCGGGGGGTCGGGGAGCTGTTTTTT. Translating gives CATKRGVGELFF. This chain links TRBV12-3 or TRBV12-4 with TRBJ2-2; 9 bases are a match to TRBD2. This CDR3 comprises 12 residues. The J segment lost 7 bases and the V segment lost 10 bases, leaving 4 bases of the junction unmatched.

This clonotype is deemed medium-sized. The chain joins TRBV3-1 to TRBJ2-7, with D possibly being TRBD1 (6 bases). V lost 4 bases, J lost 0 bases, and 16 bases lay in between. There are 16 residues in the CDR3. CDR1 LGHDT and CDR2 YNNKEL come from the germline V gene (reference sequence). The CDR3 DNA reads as TGTGCCAGCAGCCTTGGACAGCACCGAAACTCCTACGAGCAGTACTTC. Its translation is CASSLGQHRNSYEQYF.

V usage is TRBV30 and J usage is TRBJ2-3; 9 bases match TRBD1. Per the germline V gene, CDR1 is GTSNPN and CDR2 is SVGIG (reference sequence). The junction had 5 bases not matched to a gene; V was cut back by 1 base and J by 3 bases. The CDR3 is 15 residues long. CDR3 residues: CAWSAGTGITDTQYF. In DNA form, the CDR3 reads TGTGCCTGGAGTGCGGGGACAGGGATTACAGATACGCAGTATTTT.

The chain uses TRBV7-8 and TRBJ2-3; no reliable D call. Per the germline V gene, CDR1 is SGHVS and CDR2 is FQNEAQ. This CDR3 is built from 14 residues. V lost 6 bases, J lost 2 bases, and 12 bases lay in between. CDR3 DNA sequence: TGTGCCAGCAGTGCGATGGCGTCCACAGATACGCAGTATTTT. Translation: CASSAMASTDTQYF.

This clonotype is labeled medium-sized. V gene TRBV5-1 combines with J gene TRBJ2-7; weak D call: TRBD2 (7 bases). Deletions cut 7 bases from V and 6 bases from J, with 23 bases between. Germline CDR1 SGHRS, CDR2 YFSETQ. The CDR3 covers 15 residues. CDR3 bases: TGCGCCAGCTCCCGCGTCATGGGGGGGCAAAGCGAGCAGTACTTC. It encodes CASSRVMGGQSEQYF.

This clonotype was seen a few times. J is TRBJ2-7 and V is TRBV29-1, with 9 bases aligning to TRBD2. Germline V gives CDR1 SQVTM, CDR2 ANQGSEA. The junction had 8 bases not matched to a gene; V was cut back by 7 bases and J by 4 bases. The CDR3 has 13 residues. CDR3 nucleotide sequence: TGCAGCGCAGCCGCGGGGGGGGGATACGAGCAGTACTTC. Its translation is CSAAAGGGYEQYF.

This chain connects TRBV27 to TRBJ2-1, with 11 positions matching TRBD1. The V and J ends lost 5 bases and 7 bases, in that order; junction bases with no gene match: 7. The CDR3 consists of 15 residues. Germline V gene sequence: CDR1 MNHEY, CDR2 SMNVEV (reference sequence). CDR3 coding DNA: TGTGCCAGCAGTCCCGGACAGGGGGCGCTGAATGAGCAGTTCTTC. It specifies CASSPGQGALNEQFF.

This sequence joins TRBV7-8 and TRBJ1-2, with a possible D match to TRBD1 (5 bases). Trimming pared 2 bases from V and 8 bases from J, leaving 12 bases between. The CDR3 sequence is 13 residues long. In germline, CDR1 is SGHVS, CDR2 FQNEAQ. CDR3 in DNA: TGTGCCAGCAGCTTATTCGACAGTAGCGGCTACACCTTC. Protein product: CASSLFDSSGYTF.

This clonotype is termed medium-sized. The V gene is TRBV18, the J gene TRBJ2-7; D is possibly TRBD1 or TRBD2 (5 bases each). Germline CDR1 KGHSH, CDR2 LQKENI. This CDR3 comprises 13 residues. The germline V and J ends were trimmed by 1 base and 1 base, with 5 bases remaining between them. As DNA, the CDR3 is TGTGCCAGCTCACCACGGGGGTCCTACGAGCAGTACTTC. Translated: CASSPRGSYEQYF.

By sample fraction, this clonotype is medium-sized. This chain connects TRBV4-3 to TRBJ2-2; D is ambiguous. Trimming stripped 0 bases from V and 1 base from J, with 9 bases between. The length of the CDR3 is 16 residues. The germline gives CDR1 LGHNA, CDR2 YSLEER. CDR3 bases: TGCGCCAGCAGCCAAGATAACTGGCAGAACACCGGGGAGCTGTTTTTT. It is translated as CASSQDNWQNTGELFF.

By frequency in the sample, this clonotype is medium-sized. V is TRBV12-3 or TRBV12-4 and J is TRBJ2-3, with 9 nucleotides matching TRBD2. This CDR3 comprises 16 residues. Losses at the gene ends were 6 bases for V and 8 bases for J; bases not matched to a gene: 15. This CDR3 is CASRPGTSPTGGTQYF. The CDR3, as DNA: TGTGCCAGCAGACCCGGGACTAGCCCAACCGGTGGTACGCAGTATTTT.

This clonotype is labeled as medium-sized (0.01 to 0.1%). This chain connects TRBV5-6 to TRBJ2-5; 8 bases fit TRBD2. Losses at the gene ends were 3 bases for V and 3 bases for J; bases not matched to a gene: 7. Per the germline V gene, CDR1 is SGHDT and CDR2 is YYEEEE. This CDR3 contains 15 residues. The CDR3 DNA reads TGTGCCAGCAGCTCCGACCTACTAGCGGAAGAGACCCAGTACTTC. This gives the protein CASSSDLLAEETQYF.

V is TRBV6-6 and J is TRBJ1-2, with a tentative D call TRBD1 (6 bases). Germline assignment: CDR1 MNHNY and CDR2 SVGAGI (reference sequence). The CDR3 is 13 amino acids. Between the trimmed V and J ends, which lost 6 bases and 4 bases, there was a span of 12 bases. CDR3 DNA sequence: TGTGCCAGCAGCGGACAGCCCTCCTATGGCTACACCTTC. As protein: CASSGQPSYGYTF.

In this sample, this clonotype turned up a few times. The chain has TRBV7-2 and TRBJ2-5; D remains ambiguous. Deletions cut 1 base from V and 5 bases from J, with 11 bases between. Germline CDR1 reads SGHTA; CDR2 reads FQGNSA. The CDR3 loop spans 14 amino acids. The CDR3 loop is CASSLGAVAETQYF. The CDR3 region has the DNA TGTGCCAGCAGCTTAGGGGCGGTGGCGGAGACCCAGTACTTC.

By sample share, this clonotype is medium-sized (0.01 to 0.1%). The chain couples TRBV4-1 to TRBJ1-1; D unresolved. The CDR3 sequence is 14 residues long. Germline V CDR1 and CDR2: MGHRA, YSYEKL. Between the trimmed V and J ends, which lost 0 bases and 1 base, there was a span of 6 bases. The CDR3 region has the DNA TGCGCCAGCAGCCAAGATTTAGCGAACACTGAAGCTTTCTTT. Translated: CASSQDLANTEAFF.

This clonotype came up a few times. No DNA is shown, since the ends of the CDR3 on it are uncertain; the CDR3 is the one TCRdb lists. The CDR3 loop is CASSFGPGRQDRGTGELFF. V gene TRBV7-3 combines with J gene TRBJ2-2; the table's D call TRBD1 went unverified against the DNA. The germline CDR1 and CDR2 sequences are SGHTA and FQGTGA. The CDR3 sequence runs 19 residues, both termini included.